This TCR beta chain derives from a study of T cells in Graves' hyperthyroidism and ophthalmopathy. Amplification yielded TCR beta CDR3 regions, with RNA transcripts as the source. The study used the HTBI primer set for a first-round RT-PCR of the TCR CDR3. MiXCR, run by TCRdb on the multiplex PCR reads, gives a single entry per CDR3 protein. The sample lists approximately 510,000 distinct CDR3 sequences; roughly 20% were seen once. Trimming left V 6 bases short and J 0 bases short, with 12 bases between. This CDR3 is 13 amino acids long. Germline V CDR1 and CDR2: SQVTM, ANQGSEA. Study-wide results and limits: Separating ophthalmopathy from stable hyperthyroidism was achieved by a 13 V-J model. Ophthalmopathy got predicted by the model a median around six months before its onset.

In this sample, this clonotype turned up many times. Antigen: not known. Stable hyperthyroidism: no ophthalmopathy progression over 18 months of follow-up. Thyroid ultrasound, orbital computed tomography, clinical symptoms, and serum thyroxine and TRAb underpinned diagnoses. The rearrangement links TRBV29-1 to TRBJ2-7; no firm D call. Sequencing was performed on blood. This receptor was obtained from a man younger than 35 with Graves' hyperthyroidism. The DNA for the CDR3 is TGCAGCGTGCTGGCCACCTACTCCTACGAGCAGTACTTC. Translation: CSVLATYSYEQYF.